This TCR beta chain was captured in a study of cytomegalovirus exposure and HLA in healthy donors. CDR3 length: 15 residues. With 5 bases removed from V and 5 bases from J, the gap between germline ends came to 18 bases. Germline V gene sequence: CDR1 SGHTA, CDR2 FQGNSA. The data were produced by immunoSEQ multiplex PCR, yet TCRdb's version contains in-frame clones alone and is incomplete. The sample includes 92,000 or so clones, 95% to 97% of them seen just once. The clonotype comes from a man between 18 and 29 years old in good health and CMV-seronegative. The V and J genes are TRBV7-2 and TRBJ2-5; D gene uncertain. The source material was PBMCs. CDR3 region: CASSPRLRGAETQYF. In DNA, the CDR3 is TGTGCCAGCAGCCCCCGTCTACGAGGCGCGGAGACCCAGTACTTC.